The subject of this entry is one T cell receptor (beta chain). Its antigen remains unknown. Relative to the germline gene, one junction end is altered; a read error may explain this. This sample was taken from a study of shared clonotypes between healthy human individuals. Across the whole study: Contributing individuals were a couple of females and a few males aged 18 to 49. Study conclusions and caveats: It was only blood that was sampled, and tissue repertoires likely differ. Clonotypes shared by all four donors outscored non-shared clonotypes in generation probability.

This CDR3 is built from 14 residues. The germline CDR1 and CDR2 sequences are SSHAT and FNYEAQ (reference sequence). Sequencing used immunoSEQ multiplex PCR; TCRdb keeps in-frame clones, though not all of them. The data contain roughly 2 million clones, almost 96% of them singletons. The V gene is TRBV7-7, the J gene TRBJ2-5; perhaps TRBD1 as D (6 bases). Sequenced sample: naive CD4+ T cells sorted from blood. The subset here: CD45RA+ positively selected. This clonotype originated in a man aged 18 to 30 in good health. CDR3 DNA sequence: TGTGCTAGCAGCTTAAGCAGGGGTTCAGAGACCCAGTACTTC. Translating gives CASSLSRGSETQYF.